The 23 T cell receptor beta chains below all came from one sample that was sequenced in a study of T cells in pancreatic ductal adenocarcinoma. The selected patients with pancreatic ductal adenocarcinoma had surgery but no neoadjuvant therapy. Here immunoSEQ multiplex PCR was the method, and the copy in TCRdb shows in-frame clones only, minus some. The top ten hold 7% of the sample, which has some 2,500 clones, roughly 89% seen once. Sequenced sample: pancreatic tumor tissue. The source of these receptors is a human donor with pancreatic ductal adenocarcinoma.

This chain uses TRBV11-3 with TRBJ1-4, with D maybe TRBD1 (5 bases). Trimming shortened V by 5 bases and J by 5 bases, and 15 bases separated the two germline ends. The CDR3 loop spans 15 amino acids. Germline V CDR1 and CDR2: SGHNT, YENEEA. The CDR3 region has the DNA TGTGCCAGCAGCCAGCGCGGGACTTTGAATGAAAAACTGTTTTTT. This gives the protein CASSQRGTLNEKLFF.

The chain carries TRBV5-1 and TRBJ2-2; 7 bases map to TRBD1. The V and J ends lost 3 bases and 5 bases, in that order; junction bases with no gene match: 7. The CDR3 has 15 amino acids. The germline gives CDR1 SGHRS, CDR2 YFSETQ. CDR3 sequence (DNA): TGCGCCAGCAGCTCCGGGACAGCATTAACCGGGGAGCTGTTTTTT. Encoded protein: CASSSGTALTGELFF.

CDR3 in amino acids: CASSISTGTASPLHF. CDR3 bases: TGCGCCAGCAGCATATCAACAGGGACGGCTTCACCCCTCCACTTT. The rearrangement links TRBV5-1 to TRBJ1-6; TRBD1 might be the D (6 bases). CDR3 size: 15 residues. V gave up 4 bases and J gave up 9 bases, with 17 bases separating them. In germline, CDR1 is SGHRS, CDR2 YFSETQ.

The chain carries TRBV15 and TRBJ2-1; the match to TRBD1 covers 8 bases. CDR1 and CDR2 (germline): LNHNV, YYDKDF (reference sequence). V was clipped by 5 bases and J by 5 bases; unmatched bases: 11. This CDR3 is built from 16 residues. CDR3 protein: CATSGQAGGAHNEQFF. In DNA, the CDR3 is TGTGCCACCAGCGGACAGGCAGGGGGCGCCCACAATGAGCAGTTCTTC. Full variable domain (remainder filled in from reference TRBV15 and TRBJ2-1): DAMVIQNPRYQVTQFGKPVTLSCSQTLNHNVMYWYQQKSSQAPKLLFHYYDKDFNNEADTPDNFQSRRPNTSFCFLDIRSPGLGDTAMYLCATSGQAGGAHNEQFFGPGTRLTVL.

V usage is TRBV7-3 and J usage is TRBJ2-5, with TRBD1 matching over 9 bases. The CDR3 is 13 amino acids. The germline V gene has CDR1 SGHTA and CDR2 FQGTGA. V lost 5 bases and J lost 5; bases outside the gene matches: 3. CDR3 bases: TGTGCCAGCAGCATGGGACAGGGTGAGACCCAGTACTTC. Encoded protein: CASSMGQGETQYF.

In regard to this clone: Relative to the germline gene, one junction end is altered; a read error may explain this. The gene calls are TRBV11-1 and TRBJ2-7, with 10 bases that match TRBD1. The germline gives CDR1 SGHAT, CDR2 FQDESV (reference sequence). The CDR3 length is 15 residues. The CDR3 sequence is CASSLTGQGVYGQYF. As DNA, the CDR3 is TGTGCCAGCAGCTTAACTGGACAGGGGGTCTACGGGCAGTACTTC.

The chain is built from TRBV7-9 and TRBJ2-1, with TRBD2 identical over 9 bases. Unmatched junction bases numbered 1, after V lost 1 base and J lost 3 bases. Germline V gene lookup returns CDR1 SEHNR and CDR2 FQNEAQ (reference sequence). This CDR3 region has 15 residues. The CDR3 region has the DNA TGTGCCAGCAGCTTAGGACTAGCGGTCTACAATGAGCAGTTCTTC. Translated, it gives CASSLGLAVYNEQFF.

V usage is TRBV5-1 and J usage is TRBJ2-1; 12 bases line up with TRBD2. Germline V CDR1 and CDR2: SGHRS, YFSETQ. Unmatched junction bases numbered 4, after V lost 2 bases and J lost 10 bases. The CDR3 totals 14 residues. The CDR3 here is CASSLRTSGEEQFF. The CDR3 DNA sequence: TGCGCCAGCAGCTTAAGGACTAGCGGGGAAGAGCAGTTCTTC.

CDR3 region: CASSPRKGQGKNGELFF. The DNA of the CDR3 is TGTGCCAGCAGTCCCCGGAAAGGACAGGGGAAAAACGGGGAGCTGTTTTTT. The rearrangement links TRBV28 to TRBJ2-2; TRBD1 matches 9 bases. The CDR3 sequence is 17 residues long. Germline CDR1 reads MDHEN; CDR2 reads SYDVKM. The junction had 14 bases not matched to a gene; V was cut back by 5 bases and J by 7 bases.

This chain joins TRBV4-2 and TRBJ2-3; TRBD2 agrees at 13 bases. CDR1 is LGHNA, CDR2 YNFKEQ, per germline. The CDR3 spans 15 residues. V was pared by 7 bases and J by 6 bases, with 7 bases of the junction left unmatched. The chain's CDR3 is CASTTLAGGMDTQYF. DNA for the CDR3: TGTGCCAGCACCACACTAGCGGGAGGGATGGATACGCAGTATTTT.

This clone was found a few times. The rearrangement joins TRBV18 to TRBJ2-1, with D possibly TRBD2 on 5 matching bases. The CDR3 loop spans 17 amino acids. Germline CDR1 is KGHSH and CDR2 is LQKENI. Trimming cost V 4 bases and J 0 bases, with 16 bases left between them. The CDR3 here is CASSLLGLSSSYNEQFF. The CDR3 coding sequence is TGTGCCAGCTCACTATTAGGACTCTCAAGCTCCTACAATGAGCAGTTCTTC. The full variable domain, rest sourced from reference TRBV18 and TRBJ2-1, is NAGVMQNPRHLVRRRGQEARLRCSPMKGHSHVYWYRQLPEEGLKFMVYLQKENIIDESGMPKERFSAEFPKEGPSILRIQQVVRGDSAAYFCASSLLGLSSSYNEQFFGPGTRLTVL.

The J gene is TRBJ2-2, the V gene TRBV19; D is possibly TRBD1 (5 bases). The CDR3 has 15 residues. V lost 5 bases to trimming and J lost 4 bases, with 14 bases between them. Per germline, CDR1 LNHDA and CDR2 SQIVND (reference sequence). For the CDR3, the DNA is TGTGCCAGTAGTCCTCAGGCAGGGATCACCGGGGAGCTGTTTTTT. It encodes CASSPQAGITGELFF.

For the CDR3, the DNA is TGTGCCAGCAGCTTGGATGGAGCGGGAACCTACGAGCAGTACTTC. Encoded protein: CASSLDGAGTYEQYF. This rearrangement joins TRBV5-5 to TRBJ2-7; 7 bases match TRBD2. Germline CDR1 is SGHKS and CDR2 is YYEKEE (reference sequence). The V and J ends lost 0 bases and 2 bases, in that order; junction bases with no gene match: 5. The CDR3 is made up of 15 amino acids.

The chain carries TRBV9 and TRBJ2-7; 7 nucleotides agree with TRBD1. In germline, CDR1 is SGDLS, CDR2 YYNGEE. With 1 base clipped from V and 6 bases from J, the junction kept 7 bases outside the gene matches. CDR3 length equals 14 residues. The CDR3: CASSVFDRATEQYF. The CDR3 nucleotides are TGTGCCAGCAGCGTATTTGACAGGGCTACCGAGCAGTACTTC.

This chain uses TRBV9 with TRBJ2-7, with 11 nucleotides matching TRBD2. The J segment lost 0 bases and the V segment lost 0 bases, leaving 5 bases of the junction unmatched. This CDR3 region has 17 residues. Germline V CDR1 and CDR2: SGDLS, YYNGEE. DNA of the CDR3: TGTGCCAGCAGCGTAGCGGGACTAGCGGCCCTCTCCTACGAGCAGTACTTC. This sequence encodes CASSVAGLAALSYEQYF.

The chain combines TRBV7-9 with TRBJ2-3, with 7 bases aligning to TRBD2. The germline gives CDR1 SEHNR, CDR2 FQNEAQ (reference sequence). V dropped 1 base and J dropped 4; count of bases not matched to a gene: 8. The length of the CDR3 is 16 residues. The CDR3 loop is CASSLGDYTRPDTQYF. In nucleotides, the CDR3 is TGTGCCAGCAGCTTAGGGGACTATACACGTCCAGATACGCAGTATTTT. The complete variable domain, with remaining parts taken from reference TRBV7-9 and TRBJ2-3, reads DTGVSQNPRHKITKRGQNVTFRCDPISEHNRLYWYRQTLGQGPEFLTYFQNEAQLEKSRLLSDRFSAERPKGSFSTLEIQRTEQGDSAMYLCASSLGDYTRPDTQYFGPGTRLTVL.

The count of this clone is one. The gene calls are TRBV11-2 and TRBJ2-1; 11 bases are a match to TRBD1. J gave up 9 bases and V 6 bases, and 4 bases lay outside the gene matches. In germline, CDR1 is SGHAT, CDR2 FQNNGV. The CDR3 is 13 amino acids. CDR3 nucleotides: TGTGCCAGCAGGAGGACAGGGGGCTTTGAGCAGTTCTTC. This translates into CASRRTGGFEQFF.

The rearrangement links TRBV7-2 to TRBJ2-7; D may be TRBD1 (5 bases). The CDR3 spans 14 residues. Deletions cut 1 base from V and 1 base from J, with 8 bases between. Per germline, CDR1 SGHTA and CDR2 FQGNSA. CDR3: CASSLDRLSYEQYF. CDR3 coding DNA: TGTGCCAGCAGCTTAGACAGGCTATCCTACGAGCAGTACTTC. Drawing the rest from reference TRBV7-2 and TRBJ2-7, the complete variable domain is GAGVSQSPSNKVTEKGKDVELRCDPISGHTALYWYRQSLGQGLEFLIYFQGNSAPDKSGLPSDRFSAERTGGSVSTLTIQRTQQEDSAVYLCASSLDRLSYEQYFGPGTRLTVT.

V usage is TRBV5-6 and J usage is TRBJ2-7; 7 bases are shared with TRBD2. V lost 0 bases, J lost 6 bases, and 15 bases stayed unmatched. The CDR3 spans 17 residues. From germline, CDR1 is SGHDT and CDR2 YYEEEE. The CDR3 sequence is CASSLALGSGTFSEQYF. The CDR3 DNA reads TGTGCCAGCAGCTTGGCCTTAGGAAGCGGGACTTTTTCCGAGCAGTACTTC. Combining the CDR3 with reference TRBV5-6 and TRBJ2-7 gives the whole variable domain DAGVTQSPTHLIKTRGQQVTLRCSPKSGHDTVSWYQQALGQGPQFIFQYYEEEERQRGNFPDRFSGHQFPNYSSELNVNALLLGDSALYLCASSLALGSGTFSEQYFGPGTRLTVT.

The V and J genes are TRBV7-9 and TRBJ2-7, with D maybe TRBD1 (6 bases). CDR3 length: 14 residues. V was cut by 4 bases and J by 0 bases, with 10 bases left in between. Germline V lookup: CDR1 SEHNR, CDR2 FQNEAQ (reference sequence). Written as DNA, the CDR3 is TGTGCCAGCAGCTGGGGGACATCCTCCTACGAGCAGTACTTC. It is translated as CASSWGTSSYEQYF.

This sequence joins TRBV5-1 and TRBJ2-7; 10 bases agree with TRBD2. V was clipped by 1 base and J by 4 bases; unmatched bases: 2. In germline, CDR1 is SGHRS, CDR2 YFSETQ. CDR3 length: 14 amino acids. CDR3 sequence: CASSLKREGYEQYF. DNA for the CDR3: TGCGCCAGCAGCTTGAAGCGGGAGGGATACGAGCAGTACTTC. The full variable domain, completed using reference TRBV5-1 and TRBJ2-7, is KAGVTQTPRYLIKTRGQQVTLSCSPISGHRSVSWYQQTPGQGLQFLFEYFSETQRNKGNFPGRFSGRQFSNSRSEMNVSTLELGDSALYLCASSLKREGYEQYFGPGTRLTVT.

This clone has only a few counts. The chain employs TRBV7-9 and TRBJ2-5; 7 bases match TRBD2. Trimming removed 7 bases from V and 5 bases from J; junction bases left unmatched: 4. The CDR3 contains 12 residues. Looked up from germline, CDR1 is SEHNR and CDR2 is FQNEAQ (reference sequence). Written as DNA, the CDR3 is TGTGCCAGCAAATTGGGAGGGGAGACCCAGTACTTC. Its translation is CASKLGGETQYF.

The chain is built from TRBV28 and TRBJ2-1; TRBD2 aligns across 13 bases. With 10 bases clipped from V and 8 bases from J, the junction kept 8 bases outside the gene matches. From germline, CDR1 is MDHEN and CDR2 SYDVKM. The CDR3 totals 14 residues. CDR3 nucleotides: TGTGCCATCCAGGGACTAGCGGGAAACGATGAGCAGTTCTTC. It is translated as CAIQGLAGNDEQFF.